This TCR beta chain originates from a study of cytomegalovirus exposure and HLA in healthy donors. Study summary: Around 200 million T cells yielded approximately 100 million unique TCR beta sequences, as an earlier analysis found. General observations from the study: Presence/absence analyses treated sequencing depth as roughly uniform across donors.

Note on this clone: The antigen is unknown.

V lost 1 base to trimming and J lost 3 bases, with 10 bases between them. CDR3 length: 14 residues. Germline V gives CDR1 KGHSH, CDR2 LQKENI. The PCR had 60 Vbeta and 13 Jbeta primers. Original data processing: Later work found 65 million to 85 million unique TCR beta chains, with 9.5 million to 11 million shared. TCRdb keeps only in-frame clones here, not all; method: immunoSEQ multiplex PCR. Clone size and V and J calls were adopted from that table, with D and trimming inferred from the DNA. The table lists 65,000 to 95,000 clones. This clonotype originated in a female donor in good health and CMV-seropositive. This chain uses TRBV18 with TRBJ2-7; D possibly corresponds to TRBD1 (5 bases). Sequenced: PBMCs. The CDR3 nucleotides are TGTGCCAGCTCACCACAAGGGGAAGTCTACGAGCAGTACTTC. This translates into CASSPQGEVYEQYF.